This is a list of T cell receptor beta chains from one sample in a study of T cells in Graves' hyperthyroidism and ophthalmopathy. TCRdb analysed the multiplex PCR reads with MiXCR anew, one entry per CDR3 protein. The repertoire consists of hundreds of thousands of distinct CDR3 sequences, with less than 25% occurring once and the leading ten covering under 35%. The sequencing input was blood. These receptors were obtained from a man in his thirties or forties with Graves' ophthalmopathy. Each CDR3 is given with its conserved first and last residue. A D gene is named only where the DNA matches it firmly. Part of the rows lack a size; the others show once, few, many or a class for expanded clones.

V	J	size	D	DNA	CDR3
TRBV7-2	TRBJ2-7	few	TRBD2	TGTGCCAGCAGCTTCCTAGCGGGAGGCGCCTACGAGCAGTACTTC	CASSFLAGGAYEQYF
TRBV7-9	TRBJ1-4	-	TRBD1	TGTGCCAGCAGCTCCCGGGACAGGCCAAACCTTCGGGAAAAACTGTTTTTT	CASSSRDRPNLREKLFF
TRBV5-6	TRBJ2-3	-	-	TGTGCCAGCAGCTTGGGGTACACAGGGAACACAGATACGCAGTATTTT	CASSLGYTGNTDTQYF
TRBV12-3/TRBV12-4	TRBJ2-1	few	-	TGTGCCAGCAGCCCCGCGAAACATGAGCAGTTCTTC	CASSPAKHEQFF
TRBV28	TRBJ2-7	many	TRBD1	TGTGCCAGCAGTTTTTTAGGGACAGGGGTTGGCGAGCAGTACTTC	CASSFLGTGVGEQYF
TRBV19	TRBJ1-1	-	-	TGTGCCAGTAGTATTGGACAGTCTAACACTGAAGCTTTCTTT	CASSIGQSNTEAFF
TRBV5-5	TRBJ2-3	many	TRBD1	TGTGCCAGCAGCTTGGGGACAGGGGTCATGTCGCAGTATTTT	CASSLGTGVMSQYF
TRBV20-1	TRBJ1-6	many	-	TGCAGTGCTCCACCTGCCGGGGGAAGTTCACCCCTCCACTTT	CSAPPAGGSSPLHF
TRBV20-1	TRBJ2-7	-	TRBD2	TGCAGTGCTCTTCTAGCGGACGGGCAGTACTTC	CSALLADGQYF
TRBV3-2	TRBJ2-1	few	-	TGTGCCAGCAGCCAAGTTCTATCGGGACTAGCGGGAGGACCTGAGCAGTTCTTC	CASSQVLSGLAGGPEQFF
TRBV20-1	TRBJ1-1	many	-	TGCAGTGCTAGCATAGGGAACACTGAAGCTTTCTTT	CSASIGNTEAFF
TRBV28	TRBJ2-4	-	-	TGTGCCAGCAGTTTAGCTGGGCGGGGAGACAAAAACATTCAGTACTTC	CASSLAGRGDKNIQYF
TRBV12-3/TRBV12-4	TRBJ2-7	many	TRBD2	TGTGCCAGCAGTTCCTCACCGGGGGGACTAGCGGGGAGCTCCTACGAGCAGTACTTC	CASSSSPGGLAGSSYEQYF
TRBV7-2	TRBJ2-1	-	TRBD2	TGTGCCAGCAGCCGACACCTAGCGGGAGGGCACAATGAGCAGTTCTTC	CASSRHLAGGHNEQFF
TRBV29-1	TRBJ2-3	-	TRBD2	TGCAGCGTTGAAGCCCACGGGGGGATTAACACAGATACGCAGTATTTT	CSVEAHGGINTDTQYF
TRBV6-1	TRBJ2-7	few	-	TGTGCCAGCAGTGCTCTCTCGCCCTACGAGCAGTACTTC	CASSALSPYEQYF
TRBV9	TRBJ1-6	-	-	TGTGCCAGCAGCGCCAGCGGGACACTTAATAATTCACCCCTCCACTTT	CASSASGTLNNSPLHF
TRBV2	TRBJ2-7	few	-	TGTGCCAGCAGTGAAGGGGGGGGCCCGACCTACGAGCAGTACTTC	CASSEGGGPTYEQYF
TRBV12-3/TRBV12-4	TRBJ1-6	few	-	TGTGCCAGCAGTTTTTCCGGGAATTCACCCCTCCACTTT	CASSFSGNSPLHF